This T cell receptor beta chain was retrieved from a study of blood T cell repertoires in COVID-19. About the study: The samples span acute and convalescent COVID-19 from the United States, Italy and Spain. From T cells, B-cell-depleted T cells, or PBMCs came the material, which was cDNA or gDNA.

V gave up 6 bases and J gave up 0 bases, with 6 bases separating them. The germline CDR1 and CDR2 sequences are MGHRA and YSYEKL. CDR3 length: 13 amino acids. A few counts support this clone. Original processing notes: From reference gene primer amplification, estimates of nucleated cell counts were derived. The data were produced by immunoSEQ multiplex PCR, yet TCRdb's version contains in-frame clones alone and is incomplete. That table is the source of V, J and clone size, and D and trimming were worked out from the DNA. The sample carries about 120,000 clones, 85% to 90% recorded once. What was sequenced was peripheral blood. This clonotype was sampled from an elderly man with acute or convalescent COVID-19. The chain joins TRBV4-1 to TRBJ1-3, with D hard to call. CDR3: CASSAGSGNTIYF. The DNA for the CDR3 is TGCGCCAGCAGTGCGGGCTCTGGAAACACCATATATTTT.